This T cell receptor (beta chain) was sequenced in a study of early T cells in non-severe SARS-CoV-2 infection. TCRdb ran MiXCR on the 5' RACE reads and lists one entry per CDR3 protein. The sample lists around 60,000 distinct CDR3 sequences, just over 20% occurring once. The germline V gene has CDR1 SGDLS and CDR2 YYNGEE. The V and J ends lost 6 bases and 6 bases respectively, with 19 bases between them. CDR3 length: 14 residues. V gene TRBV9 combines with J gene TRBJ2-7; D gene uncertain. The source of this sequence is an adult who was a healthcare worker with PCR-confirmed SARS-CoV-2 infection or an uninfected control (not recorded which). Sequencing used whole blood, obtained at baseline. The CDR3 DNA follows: TGTGCCAGCACTGGAAACTGGGGTGGCTGCGAGCAGTACTTC. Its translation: CASTGNWGGCEQYF.